This T cell receptor (beta chain) was sequenced in a study of cytomegalovirus exposure and HLA in healthy donors. Germline V gene lookup returns CDR1 MGHRA and CDR2 YSYEKL. The ends lost 5 bases at V and 5 bases at J; junction bases unmatched: 12. CDR3 size: 16 residues. To note about this clone: Its cognate antigen is unknown.

The PCR employed 60 Vbeta primers together with 13 Jbeta primers. Using immunoSEQ multiplex PCR, the repertoire was profiled, and TCRdb retains in-frame clones only, with some absent. Here the sample spans some 190,000 clones, roughly three quarters being singletons. Study-level findings and limits: At a 0.05 false discovery rate, a later analysis found 18,000 or so TCR beta sequences to be associated with HLA alleles. In a later analysis, compared with equally common non-associated chains, HLA-associated beta chains were more expanded. It was likely that a cluster of highly shared sequence variants was a sequencing artifact.

The sequence was collected from a woman in her forties or fifties in good health and CMV-seronegative. V gene TRBV4-1 combines with J gene TRBJ1-2; TRBD1 aligns across 9 bases. The specimen was PBMCs. The CDR3, as DNA: TGCGCCAGCAGCAAAGCGGGACAGGGAGCATCTTATGGCTACACCTTC. This codes for CASSKAGQGASYGYTF.